The present T cell receptor beta chain was sequenced within a study of a mutant IDH1 vaccine in newly diagnosed glioma. Overall study context: Earlier treatment was radiotherapy, temozolomide, or both, with most getting both. Scheduled at week 35, visit V12 preceded visit V13, held at week 47. Study results and limitations: Any relationship between pseudoprogression and changes in top peripheral T cell clonotypes seemed absent.

Time point described: week 35, safety follow-up. Vaccination used 300 ug of mutant IDH1 20-mer peptide per dose, with topical imiquimod. Weeks 1, 3, 5, 7, 11, 15, 19 and 23 were when patients received their eight vaccinations. From germline, CDR1 is SGHDN and CDR2 FVKESK. V dropped 2 bases and J dropped 2 bases, with 1 base sitting between them. The CDR3 is 11 residues long. Generated by immunoSEQ multiplex PCR, the TCRdb table keeps only in-frame clones and is missing some. Here the sample spans 45,000 to 60,000 clones, more than 75% being singletons. With respect to this clone: Its antigen remains unknown.

This chain uses TRBV14 with TRBJ2-7; D gene uncertain. The origin of this receptor is a middle-aged woman with glioma. Sample: PBMCs, taken from a glioma patient whose treatment included an IDH1 peptide vaccine. The CDR3 spells CASSQTYEQYF. Written as DNA, the CDR3 is TGTGCCAGCAGCCAAACCTACGAGCAGTACTTC.